These 2 T cell receptor beta chains were all obtained from the same sample, sequenced in a study of shared clonotypes between healthy human individuals. Some clones are missing from TCRdb's copy, which holds only in-frame ones; the method was immunoSEQ multiplex PCR. The table lists 2.3 million or so clones, just over 90% of them singletons. Sequencing was carried out using naive CD4+ T cells from PBMCs. Specified subset: CD45RA+ positively selected. The source is a man aged 18 to 30 in good health. Some clones in this sample may be carry-over from other donors' samples.

The rearrangement joins TRBV5-1 to TRBJ1-5; 7 positions match TRBD1. V was pared by 0 bases and J by 6 bases, with 6 bases of the junction left unmatched. CDR1 and CDR2 (germline): SGHRS, YFSETQ. The CDR3 loop spans 15 amino acids. The CDR3 sequence: CASSLEGAFGQPQHF. The CDR3 DNA reads as TGCGCCAGCAGCTTGGAGGGGGCTTTCGGTCAGCCCCAGCATTTT. Together with reference TRBV5-1 and TRBJ1-5, the CDR3 gives the full variable domain: KAGVTQTPRYLIKTRGQQVTLSCSPISGHRSVSWYQQTPGQGLQFLFEYFSETQRNKGNFPGRFSGRQFSNSRSEMNVSTLELGDSALYLCASSLEGAFGQPQHFGDGTRLSIL.

The chain joins TRBV19 to TRBJ1-4; D may be TRBD1 (6 bases). Germline V gene data show CDR1 as LNHDA and CDR2 as SQIVND (reference sequence). The CDR3 is 16 residues long. V was cut by 7 bases and J by 7 bases, with 22 bases left in between. The DNA for the CDR3 is TGTGCCAGTATCACGGGGGAGCCCGGGGGCCCTGAAAAACTGTTTTTT. Amino acids: CASITGEPGGPEKLFF.